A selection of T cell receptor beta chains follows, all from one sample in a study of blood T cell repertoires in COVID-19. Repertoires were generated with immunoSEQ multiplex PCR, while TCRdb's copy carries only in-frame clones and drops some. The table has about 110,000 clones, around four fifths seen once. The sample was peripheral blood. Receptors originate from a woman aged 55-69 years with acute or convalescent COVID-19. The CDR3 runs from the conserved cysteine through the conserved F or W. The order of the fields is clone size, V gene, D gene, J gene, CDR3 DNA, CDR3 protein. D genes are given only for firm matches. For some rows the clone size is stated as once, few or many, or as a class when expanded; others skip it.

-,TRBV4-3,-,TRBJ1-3,TGCGCCAGCAGCCAAGATCGGGGAGGCTCTGGAAACACCATATATTTT,CASSQDRGGSGNTIYF
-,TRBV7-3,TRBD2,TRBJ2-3,TGTGCCAGCAGCCGCCTAGCGGGGTCAGGTACGCAGTATTTT,CASSRLAGSGTQYF
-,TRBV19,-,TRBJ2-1,TGTGCCAGTAGTATGTGGGGCGGGGTATACAATGAGCAGTTCTTC,CASSMWGGVYNEQFF
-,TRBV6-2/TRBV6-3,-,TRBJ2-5,TGTGCCAGCAGCCCCAGGACGGGATGGGACCAAGAGACCCAGTACTTC,CASSPRTGWDQETQYF
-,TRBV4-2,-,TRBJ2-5,TGTGCCAGCAGTCTTAGTCCGGGGGAGGAAGAGACCCAGTACTTC,CASSLSPGEEETQYF
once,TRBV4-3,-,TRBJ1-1,TGCGCCAGCAGCCAGCAACAACTGAACACTGAAGCTTTCTTT,CASSQQQLNTEAFF
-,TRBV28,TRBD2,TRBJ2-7,TGTGCCAGCAGTTTACAGCGGGGGGCCTCCTACGAGCAGTACTTC,CASSLQRGASYEQYF
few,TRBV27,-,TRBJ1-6,TGTGCCAGCGGCGCGGGTTCACCCCTCCACTTT,CASGAGSPLHF
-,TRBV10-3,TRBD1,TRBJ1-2,TGTGCCATCAGTGGGATACAGGGGGCCGACTATGGCTACACCTTC,CAISGIQGADYGYTF
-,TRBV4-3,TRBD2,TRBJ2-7,TGCGCCAGCAGCCAGGGACTAGCGGTTCTCTACGAGCAGTACTTC,CASSQGLAVLYEQYF
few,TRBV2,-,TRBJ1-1,TGTGCCAGCAGTTTGGGCAGGTTAAGGACTGAAGCTTTCTTT,CASSLGRLRTEAFF
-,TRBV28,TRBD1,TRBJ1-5,TGTGCCAGCAACCCGCTAAAACAGGGGAGCAATCAGCCCCAGCATTTT,CASNPLKQGSNQPQHF
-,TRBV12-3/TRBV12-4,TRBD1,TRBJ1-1,TGTGCCAGCAGCTCCCTCGAGGACAGGGGAGCTTTCTTT,CASSSLEDRGAFF
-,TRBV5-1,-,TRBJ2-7,TGCGCCAGCAGCTCGAACGTGATCTCAGGGGCCTACGAGCAGTACTTC,CASSSNVISGAYEQYF